This is a list of T cell receptor beta chains from one sample in a study of cytomegalovirus exposure and HLA in healthy donors. Assay: immunoSEQ multiplex PCR; the TCRdb copy retains only in-frame clones and omits some. The sample records about 160,000 clones, about four fifths being singletons. The sequencing input was PBMCs. Receptors originate from a man aged 50-59 years in good health and CMV-seropositive. Both conserved end residues are part of each CDR3. Fields, in order: D gene, J gene, V gene, clone size, CDR3 protein, CDR3 DNA. D genes are given only for firm matches. For some rows the clone size is stated as once, few or many, or as a class when expanded; others skip it.

>TRBD2|TRBJ2-7|TRBV7-4|few
CASSPGLAGSSSYEQYF
TGTGCCAGCAGCCCCGGACTAGCGGGGTCGAGCTCCTACGAGCAGTACTTC
>TRBD1|TRBJ1-1|TRBV7-2|NA
CASTGQPNTEAFF
TGTGCCAGCACGGGACAGCCGAACACTGAAGCTTTCTTT
>NA|TRBJ2-3|TRBV28|NA
CASSTRGLTDTQYF
TGTGCCAGCAGTACTCGGGGTCTCACAGATACGCAGTATTTT
>TRBD1|TRBJ2-7|TRBV7-2|NA
CASSLGDRGRYEQYF
TGTGCCAGCAGCTTAGGGGACAGGGGGCGGTACGAGCAGTACTTC
>NA|TRBJ2-2|TRBV7-3|NA
CASSQQTPGELFF
TGTGCCAGCAGCCAACAGACCCCCGGGGAGCTGTTTTTT
>TRBD2|TRBJ2-4|TRBV19|NA
CASSTLQLAGGTQYF
TGTGCCAGTAGTACGCTGCAACTAGCGGGGGGAACTCAGTACTTC
>NA|TRBJ1-2|TRBV15|NA
CATSEQGGGDGYTF
TGTGCCACCAGCGAACAGGGTGGGGGTGATGGCTACACCTTC
>TRBD1|TRBJ1-2|TRBV7-8|NA
CASSYHDRGRTDGYTF
TGTGCCAGCAGCTACCACGACAGGGGGCGCACGGATGGCTACACCTTC
>NA|TRBJ2-2|TRBV19|NA
CASSITRDTGELFF
TGTGCCAGTAGTATTACCCGGGACACCGGGGAGCTGTTTTTT
>NA|TRBJ2-1|TRBV9|NA
CASSPGPPEQFF
TGTGCCAGCAGCCCAGGGCCCCCTGAGCAGTTCTTC
>NA|TRBJ1-2|TRBV7-9|NA
CASTMVDYGYTF
TGTGCCAGCACCATGGTAGACTATGGCTACACCTTC